The next 8 T cell receptor beta chains were all read from a single sample in a study of spatial heterogeneity in lung cancer (dated by TCRdb to the late 2010s). Library preparation was by 5' RACE. The instrument was a NextSeq 500. TCRdb applied fastp at Q25 and MiXCR to the public reads, then kept only in-frame beta chains. Each entry merges the rows of one CDR3 protein and shows their most common DNA and genes. This sample lists 30,000 to 45,000 distinct CDR3 sequences; less than 5.5% were detected once. Of the sample, around 28% is held by the ten largest clones. What the time point label conveys for this sample: sample taken at primary tumor resection. Without any cell sorting, TCR sequencing was performed on whole RNA extracted either from tumor and nontumor lung tissue or from cryopreserved PBMC samples. Sequenced here: PBMCs, sampled at surgery. The source is a female donor with early-stage non-small cell lung cancer.

This clonotype has at least ten counts. The chain employs TRBV2 and TRBJ2-1; D uncertain. Looked up from germline, CDR1 is SNHLY and CDR2 is FYNNEI. The CDR3 covers 11 residues. Trimming shortened V by 4 bases and J by 4 bases, and 2 bases separated the two germline ends. As DNA, the CDR3 is TGTGCCAGCAGTGTGTACAATGAGCAGTTCTTC. Translation gives CASSVYNEQFF.

This clonotype was found many times. V is TRBV6-2 or TRBV6-3 and J is TRBJ2-1; 12 bases fit TRBD2. V lost 7 bases to trimming and J lost 3 bases; unmatched junction nucleotides: 4. The CDR3 runs to 15 residues. Germline CDR1 MNHEY, CDR2 SVGEGT. The CDR3 here is CASNQLAGGYNEQFF. The CDR3 DNA is TGTGCCAGCAACCAACTAGCGGGAGGCTACAATGAGCAGTTCTTC.

This clonotype was detected many times. This sequence joins TRBV5-1 and TRBJ2-1; 7 bases are shared with TRBD2. The CDR3 is made up of 16 amino acids. In germline, CDR1 is SGHRS, CDR2 YFSETQ. Unmatched junction bases numbered 7, after V lost 0 bases and J lost 4 bases. This CDR3 reads CASSLDGASGYNEQFF. The CDR3 nucleotides are TGCGCCAGCAGCTTGGATGGGGCTAGCGGTTACAATGAGCAGTTCTTC.

This clonotype has at least ten counts. V usage is TRBV4-3 and J usage is TRBJ1-1; D unresolved. Per the germline V gene, CDR1 is LGHNA and CDR2 is YSLEER. This CDR3 is built from 15 residues. The V end was cut by 0 bases, the J end by 0 bases, with 8 bases between. In DNA form, the CDR3 reads TGCGCCAGCAGCCAAGAAGCCACCCTGAACACTGAAGCTTTCTTT. This codes for CASSQEATLNTEAFF.

This clonotype came up a few times. V and J are TRBV10-2 and TRBJ1-5; D is ambiguous. Germline CDR1 and CDR2: WSHSY and SAAADI. The germline V and J ends were trimmed by 6 bases and 0 bases, with 6 bases remaining between them. CDR3 length: 13 residues. The CDR3, as DNA: TGCGCCAGCAGCCCCAATAGCAATCAGCCCCAGCATTTT. Translated: CASSPNSNQPQHF.

This clonotype showed up many times. This chain uses TRBV9 with TRBJ2-1; no reliable D call. The CDR3 has 16 residues. V dropped 0 bases and J dropped 6 bases, with 16 bases sitting between them. Per germline, CDR1 SGDLS and CDR2 YYNGEE. The chain's CDR3 is CASSVETFFMGNEQFF. The CDR3 nucleotides read TGTGCCAGCAGCGTAGAAACCTTCTTTATGGGCAATGAGCAGTTCTTC.

The chain carries TRBV4-3 and TRBJ2-1; 8 bases are a match to TRBD2. The V gene's germline CDR1 is LGHNA and CDR2 YSLEER. Losses at the gene ends were 1 base for V and 8 bases for J; bases not matched to a gene: 7. The CDR3 sequence is 15 residues long. The CDR3: CASSQARSGRDEQFF. The CDR3 DNA is TGCGCCAGCAGCCAAGCCCGCAGCGGGAGAGATGAGCAGTTCTTC.

This clonotype has at least ten counts. The chain uses TRBV7-9 and TRBJ2-2; 7 bases align to TRBD1. From germline, CDR1 is SEHNR and CDR2 FQNEAQ (reference sequence). The CDR3 is 15 residues long. J gave up 1 base and V 3 bases, and 2 bases lay outside the gene matches. DNA of the CDR3: TGTGCCAGCAGCTTGGGGACAGTGAACACCGGGGAGCTGTTTTTT. This encodes CASSLGTVNTGELFF.